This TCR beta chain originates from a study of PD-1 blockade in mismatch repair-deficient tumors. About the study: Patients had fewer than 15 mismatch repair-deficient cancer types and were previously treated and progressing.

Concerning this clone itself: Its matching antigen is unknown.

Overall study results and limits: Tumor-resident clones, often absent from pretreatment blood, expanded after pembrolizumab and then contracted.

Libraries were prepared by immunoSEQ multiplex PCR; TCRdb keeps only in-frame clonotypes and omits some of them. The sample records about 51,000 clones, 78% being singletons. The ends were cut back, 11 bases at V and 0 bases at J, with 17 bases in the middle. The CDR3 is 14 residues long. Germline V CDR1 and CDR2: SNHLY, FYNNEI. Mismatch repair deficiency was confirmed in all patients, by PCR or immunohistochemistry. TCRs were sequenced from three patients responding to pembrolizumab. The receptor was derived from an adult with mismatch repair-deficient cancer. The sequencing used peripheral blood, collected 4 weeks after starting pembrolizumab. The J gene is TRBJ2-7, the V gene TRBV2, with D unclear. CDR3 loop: CAVKRAQSSYEQYF. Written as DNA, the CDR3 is TGTGCCGTCAAACGGGCTCAGAGCTCCTACGAGCAGTACTTC.